This TCR beta chain was documented in a study of blood T cell repertoires in COVID-19. About the research overall: Sites in the United States, Italy and Spain provided acute and convalescent COVID-19 samples. T cells, B-cell-depleted T cells, or PBMCs provided the cDNA or gDNA that served as material.

CDR1 is SGHTA, CDR2 FQGTGA, per germline. Trimming pared 1 base from V and 2 bases from J, leaving 11 bases between. This CDR3 comprises 15 residues. Libraries were prepared by immunoSEQ multiplex PCR; TCRdb keeps only in-frame clonotypes and omits some of them. The data show approximately 17,000 clones, about 91% seen once. This TCR came from a young woman who had recovered from COVID-19. Sequenced input: PBMCs or T cells enriched from blood (not recorded which). V is TRBV7-3 and J is TRBJ2-5; possibly TRBD2 for D (7 bases). CDR3 nucleotides: TGTGCCAGCAGCTTAATGCGGGGGCCACAAGAGACCCAGTACTTC. It codes for CASSLMRGPQETQYF.